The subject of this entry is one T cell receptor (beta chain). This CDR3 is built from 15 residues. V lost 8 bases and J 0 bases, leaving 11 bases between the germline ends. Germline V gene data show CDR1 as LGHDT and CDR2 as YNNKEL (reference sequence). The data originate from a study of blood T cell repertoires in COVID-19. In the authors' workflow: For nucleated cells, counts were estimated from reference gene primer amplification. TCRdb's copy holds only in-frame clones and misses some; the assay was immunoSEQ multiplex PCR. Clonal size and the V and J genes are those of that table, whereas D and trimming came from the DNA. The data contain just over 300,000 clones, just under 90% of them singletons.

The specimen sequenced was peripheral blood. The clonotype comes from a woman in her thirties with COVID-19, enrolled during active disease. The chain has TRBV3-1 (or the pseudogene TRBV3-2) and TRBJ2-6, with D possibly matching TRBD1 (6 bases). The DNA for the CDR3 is TGTGCCAGCGAAAACAGGGCCTCTGGGGCCAACGTCCTGACTTTC. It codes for CASENRASGANVLTF.